What follows describes a single TCR beta chain. Method: immunoSEQ multiplex PCR; TCRdb's copy keeps in-frame clones and lacks some. The sample includes around 140,000 clones, around 94% of them seen just once. The CDR3 length is 13 residues. Germline V gene sequence: CDR1 MDHEN, CDR2 SYDVKM. The V end lost 4 bases, the J end lost 9 bases, and 13 bases lay between the germline ends. This record comes from a study of T cell responses to AZD1222 COVID-19 vaccine. The starting material was peripheral blood, obtained after recovery from COVID-19. This chain connects TRBV28 to TRBJ1-5; D unresolved. The source of this sequence is an adult who had recovered from COVID-19. The DNA for the CDR3 is TGTGCCAGCAGTTCGCCGTATGGTGGGCCCCAGCATTTT. As protein: CASSSPYGGPQHF.